This entry features one T cell receptor (beta chain) sequence. These data originate in a study of control samples from healthy donors and cancer patients. Produced via immunoSEQ multiplex PCR; TCRdb's table is partial and in-frame only. The sample holds some 140,000 clones, 80% to 95% seen once. The CDR3 runs 14 residues. Germline loops: CDR1 GTSNPN, CDR2 SVGIG (reference sequence). Trimming took 0 bases from V and 1 from J, leaving 10 bases between them. The chain recombines TRBV30 with TRBJ2-7; D unresolved. The sample taken for sequencing was blood. This receptor was obtained from a man younger than 45 in good health. CDR3 protein: CAWSVAQPSYEQYF. CDR3 nucleotide sequence: TGTGCCTGGAGTGTCGCACAGCCATCCTACGAGCAGTACTTC.